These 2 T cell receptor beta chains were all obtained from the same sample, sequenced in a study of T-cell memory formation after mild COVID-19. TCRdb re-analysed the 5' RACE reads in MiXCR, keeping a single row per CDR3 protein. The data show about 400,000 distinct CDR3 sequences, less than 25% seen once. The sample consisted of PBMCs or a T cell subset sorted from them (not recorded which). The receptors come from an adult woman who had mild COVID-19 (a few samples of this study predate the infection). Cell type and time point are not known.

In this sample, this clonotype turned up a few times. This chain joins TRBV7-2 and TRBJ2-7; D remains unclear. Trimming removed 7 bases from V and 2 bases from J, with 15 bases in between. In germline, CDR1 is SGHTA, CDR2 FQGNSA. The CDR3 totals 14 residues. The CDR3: CASNRPARPYEQYF. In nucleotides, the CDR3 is TGTGCCAGCAATCGACCGGCGAGACCCTACGAGCAGTACTTC.

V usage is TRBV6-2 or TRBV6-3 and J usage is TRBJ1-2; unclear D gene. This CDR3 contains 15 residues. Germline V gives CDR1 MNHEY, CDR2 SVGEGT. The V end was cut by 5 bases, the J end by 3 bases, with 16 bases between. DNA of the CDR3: TGTGCCAGCAGTCCTCCTGGGGTGTACGACTATGGCTACACCTTC. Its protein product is CASSPPGVYDYGYTF.